This T cell receptor (beta chain) was sequenced in a study of lung T cells in sarcoidosis with Löfgren's syndrome. This clonotype was recorded many times. The antigen is not known. Study-wide points: Sarcoidosis antigen recognition was only suggested, antigen unidentified. Versus controls, Löfgren's syndrome patients reportedly showed TRAV12-1 and TRBV2 as most expanded.

Between the trimmed V and J ends, which lost 7 bases and 6 bases, there was a span of 14 bases. The CDR3 consists of 13 residues. Germline V gene lookup returns CDR1 MNHEY and CDR2 SMNVEV (reference sequence). Each CDR3 protein is one row after TCRdb ran MiXCR on the reads. The sample has tens of thousands of distinct CDR3 sequences, 21% seen once; the top ten hold 2.3%. This TCR came from a human donor with sarcoidosis (Löfgren's syndrome or another form), or a control subject (not recorded which). The V call is TRBV27, the J call TRBJ2-3; TRBD2 is a possible D gene (5 bases). The sequencing input was CD4+ T cells from PBMCs. The CDR3 region is CASTTGMGDTQYF. In DNA, the CDR3 is TGTGCCAGCACCACGGGGATGGGGGATACGCAGTATTTT.